The 32 T cell receptor beta chains below were found in one sample sequenced in a study of shared clonotypes between healthy human individuals. The assay was immunoSEQ multiplex PCR, and TCRdb's table has in-frame clones only and misses some. This repertoire shows about 960,000 clones, 60% to 85% found once; its top ten account for over 1.3%. Material: memory CD4+ T cells sorted from blood. The subset here: CD45RA-negative fraction. The receptors come from a man aged 18-30 years in good health.

The chain joins TRBV6-6 to TRBJ2-3; D unclear. Germline CDR1 is MNHNY and CDR2 is SVGAGI (reference sequence). V was clipped by 0 bases and J by 2 bases, with 6 bases between them. This CDR3 has 14 residues. CDR3 sequence reads: CASSYSEITDTQYF. The CDR3 bases are TGTGCCAGCAGTTACTCCGAGATCACAGATACGCAGTATTTT.

Worth noting for this clone: Other nucleotide sequences in the sample specify the same CDR3. V gene TRBV5-1 combines with J gene TRBJ2-2; D not resolved. Trimming removed 5 bases from V and 1 base from J, with 9 bases in between. The CDR3 totals 14 residues. Germline CDR1 and CDR2: SGHRS and YFSETQ. CDR3 sequence: CASSSNRNTGELFF. The DNA for the CDR3 is TGCGCCAGCAGTTCGAACAGGAACACCGGGGAGCTGTTTTTT.

The CDR3 DNA sequence: TGTGCCAGTAGTACGTTGACTAGCGGGAGCTATGAGCAGTTCTTC. Protein: CASSTLTSGSYEQFF. This sequence joins TRBV19 and TRBJ2-1; 12 bases align to TRBD2. Germline CDR1 reads LNHDA; CDR2 reads SQIVND (reference sequence). J was trimmed by 8 bases and V by 4 bases; bases with no gene match: 6. This CDR3 has 15 amino acids. Full variable domain (rest looked up from reference TRBV19 and TRBJ2-1): DGGITQSPKYLFRKEGQNVTLSCEQNLNHDAMYWYRQDPGQGLRLIYYSQIVNDFQKGDIAEGYSVSREKKESFPLTVTSAQKNPTAFYLCASSTLTSGSYEQFFGPGTRLTVL.

On this clone: It is likely a read error: a sequence one base away is far more abundant. The chain has TRBV11-1 and TRBJ2-1; 7 nucleotides align to TRBD1. Per the germline V gene, CDR1 is SGHAT and CDR2 is FQDESV (reference sequence). CDR3 length: 15 amino acids. V lost 0 bases and J lost 2; bases outside the gene matches: 1. CDR3: CASSLAQGAYNEQFF. CDR3 DNA: TGTGCCAGCAGCTTAGCGCAGGGGGCCTACAATGAGCAGTTCTTC.

This clone was seen a single time. The J gene is TRBJ2-5, the V gene TRBV19; D gene unclear. Germline V gene data show CDR1 as LNHDA and CDR2 as SQIVND (reference sequence). Trimming stripped 6 bases from V and 5 bases from J, with 7 bases between. The CDR3 loop spans 11 amino acids. The CDR3 DNA is TGTGCCAGTAGGGCGACGGAGACCCAGTACTTC. Amino acids: CASRATETQYF. The full variable domain, completed using reference TRBV19 and TRBJ2-5, is DGGITQSPKYLFRKEGQNVTLSCEQNLNHDAMYWYRQDPGQGLRLIYYSQIVNDFQKGDIAEGYSVSREKKESFPLTVTSAQKNPTAFYLCASRATETQYFGPGTRLLVL.

V usage is TRBV19 and J usage is TRBJ1-2, with 10 nucleotides matching TRBD1. The germline V gene has CDR1 LNHDA and CDR2 SQIVND (reference sequence). After removal of 9 bases from V and 2 bases from J, the junction contained 3 bases not matched to a gene. CDR3 length: 13 residues. The DNA of the CDR3 is TGTGCCAGCGACAGGGGGCGGAACTATGGCTACACCTTC. Translation: CASDRGRNYGYTF.

About this clone: This may be a read error: a much more frequent sequence differs by one nucleotide. Other nucleotide sequences from this sample produce the same CDR3. The chain employs TRBV5-1 and TRBJ1-1; the D gene is possibly TRBD1 (6 bases). From germline, CDR1 is SGHRS and CDR2 YFSETQ. V lost 3 bases to trimming and J lost 4 bases, with 10 bases between them. The CDR3 sequence is 13 residues long. The CDR3 DNA is TGCGCCAGCAGCTCACAGGGCGGCACTGAAGCTTTCTTT. It encodes CASSSQGGTEAFF.

This chain links TRBV28 with TRBJ2-7; D is perhaps TRBD1 (6 bases). Per the germline V gene, CDR1 is MDHEN and CDR2 is SYDVKM. This CDR3 is built from 15 residues. Trimming removed 5 bases from V and 2 bases from J, with 16 bases in between. CDR3 sequence: CASSPPGTPTYEQYF. The CDR3 coding sequence is TGTGCCAGCAGTCCTCCCGGGACACCGACCTACGAGCAGTACTTC.

The rearrangement links TRBV2 to TRBJ2-1; 7 nucleotides agree with TRBD2. V shed 6 bases and J 4 bases; nucleotides not matched to a gene: 3. The V gene's germline CDR1 is SNHLY and CDR2 FYNNEI. CDR3 length equals 13 residues. CDR3 DNA sequence: TGTGCCAGCAGACCGGGGGGATACAATGAGCAGTTCTTC. Translating gives CASRPGGYNEQFF.

The chain recombines TRBV7-9 with TRBJ2-7; possible D gene TRBD1, 6 bases. The V end was cut by 5 bases, the J end by 5 bases, with 19 bases between. This CDR3 region has 15 residues. Germline V gene data show CDR1 as SEHNR and CDR2 as FQNEAQ (reference sequence). The CDR3 DNA follows: TGTGCCAGCAGCCCTACGCTGGGGGCCTTGGACGAGCAGTACTTC. Amino acid sequence: CASSPTLGALDEQYF.

The V and J genes are TRBV7-2 and TRBJ2-7; D not certain. Germline assignment: CDR1 SGHTA and CDR2 FQGNSA. The CDR3 spans 12 residues. V was pared by 5 bases and J by 4 bases, with 9 bases between. The chain's CDR3 is CASSLWDYEQYF. Here the CDR3 DNA reads TGTGCCAGCAGCCTCTGGGATTACGAGCAGTACTTC.

This clone has at least ten counts. V gene TRBV7-2 combines with J gene TRBJ2-7; the D gene could be TRBD1 or TRBD2 (5 bases each). V lost 5 bases and J 5 bases, leaving 10 bases between the germline ends. The CDR3 is made up of 12 amino acids. Germline lookup yields CDR1 SGHTA and CDR2 FQGNSA. CDR3 protein: CASSAGANEQYF. The CDR3 region has the DNA TGTGCCAGCAGCGCCGGGGCGAACGAGCAGTACTTC.

The genes are TRBV10-3 and TRBJ1-3, with D perhaps TRBD1 (6 bases). Germline V gives CDR1 ENHRY, CDR2 SYGVKD. Trimming took 10 bases from V and 0 from J, leaving 13 bases between them. This CDR3 spans 14 amino acids. CDR3 residues: CATKSDSSGNTIYF. The CDR3 DNA reads TGTGCCACCAAGTCGGACAGCTCTGGAAACACCATATATTTT.

The rearrangement uses TRBV4-3 and TRBJ2-7; D remains unclear. The V and J ends lost 4 bases and 7 bases respectively, with 8 bases between them. CDR1 LGHNA and CDR2 YSLEER come from the germline V gene. The CDR3 is 11 residues long. In DNA, the CDR3 is TGCGCCAGCAGCCGAGGACGAGAGCAGTACTTC. Translation gives CASSRGREQYF.

The chain carries TRBV7-2 and TRBJ2-1, with 13 bases aligning to TRBD2. The CDR3 covers 17 residues. CDR1 is SGHTA and CDR2 is FQGNSA in the germline V gene. After removal of 2 bases from V and 6 bases from J, the junction contained 7 bases not matched to a gene. Here the CDR3 reads CASSLTGTSGNFNEQFF. CDR3 DNA sequence: TGTGCCAGCAGCTTAACAGGGACTAGCGGGAACTTCAATGAGCAGTTCTTC.

The rearrangement links TRBV10-2 to TRBJ1-6, with 7 bases fitting TRBD1. CDR3 length: 13 residues. Germline loops: CDR1 WSHSY, CDR2 SAAADI. After removal of 8 bases from V and 7 bases from J, the junction contained 5 bases not matched to a gene. This CDR3 reads CASVGQFNSPLHF. Here the CDR3 DNA reads TGCGCCAGCGTGGGACAGTTCAATTCACCCCTCCACTTT.

The gene calls are TRBV7-2 and TRBJ2-3, with 10 positions matching TRBD2. The CDR3 length is 16 residues. CDR1 and CDR2 from the germline V gene are SGHTA and FQGNSA. V lost 4 bases and J lost 1; bases outside the gene matches: 5. CDR3 sequence: CASSSLAGARTDTQYF. As DNA, the CDR3 is TGTGCCAGCAGCTCCCTAGCGGGGGCGCGCACAGATACGCAGTATTTT.

The J gene is TRBJ1-2, the V gene TRBV4-3; weak D call: TRBD1 (5 bases). CDR1 and CDR2 (germline): LGHNA, YSLEER. This CDR3 has 15 residues. V was trimmed by 4 bases and J by 2 bases, leaving 14 bases between them. The CDR3 is CASSPVVAGNYGYTF. The CDR3 region has the DNA TGCGCCAGCAGCCCCGTTGTCGCAGGGAACTATGGCTACACCTTC.

This chain connects TRBV14 to TRBJ1-3; D is unresolved. In germline, CDR1 is SGHDN, CDR2 FVKESK. Trimming shortened V by 1 base and J by 4 bases, and 8 bases separated the two germline ends. The CDR3 spans 14 residues. The CDR3 DNA reads TGTGCCAGCAGCCAAGGGGTCCGAGGAAACACCATATATTTT. Encoded protein: CASSQGVRGNTIYF. The full variable domain, in which reference TRBV14 and TRBJ1-3 provide the parts outside the CDR3, is EAGVTQFPSHSVIEKGQTVTLRCDPISGHDNLYWYRRVMGKEIKFLLHFVKESKQDESGMPNNRFLAERTGGTYSTLKVQPAELEDSGVYFCASSQGVRGNTIYFGEGSWLTVV.

Worth noting for this clone: Other DNA sequences in the sample encode the same CDR3. This CDR3 is CASSEQGNYGYTF. The CDR3 nucleotides are TGTGCCAGCAGTGAACAGGGGAACTATGGCTACACCTTC. The chain has TRBV6-1 and TRBJ1-2; D may be TRBD1 (6 bases). With 2 bases removed from V and 2 bases from J, the gap between germline ends came to 6 bases. The CDR3 runs to 13 residues. Germline-derived CDR1 and CDR2 are MNHNS and SASEGT.

The chain links TRBV19 to TRBJ1-5, with 7 bases lining up with TRBD1. This CDR3 has 16 amino acids. Germline V CDR1 and CDR2: LNHDA, SQIVND (reference sequence). After removal of 6 bases from V and 2 bases from J, the junction contained 10 bases not matched to a gene. The CDR3 protein is CASSWGTVSGNQPQHF. The DNA for the CDR3 is TGTGCCAGTAGCTGGGGGACAGTTTCGGGCAATCAGCCCCAGCATTTT.

In its sample, this clone was seen a few times. The V call is TRBV5-4, the J call TRBJ1-4; D possibly corresponds to TRBD1 (5 bases). CDR1 and CDR2 (germline): SGHNT, YYREEE (reference sequence). The CDR3 runs 15 residues. V dropped 6 bases and J dropped 0 bases, with 12 bases sitting between them. CDR3 residues: CASKAGVATNEKLFF. The CDR3 DNA reads as TGTGCCAGCAAAGCGGGGGTTGCAACTAATGAAAAACTGTTTTTT.

The chain has TRBV23-1 and TRBJ1-2, with unresolved D. TRBV23-1 is marked as an open reading frame, function uncertain. Trimming left V 4 bases short and J 7 bases short, with 10 bases between. The CDR3 covers 12 residues. For the CDR3, the DNA is TGCGCCAGCAGTCCTCGGTCCCTTGGCTACACCTTC. Amino acids: CASSPRSLGYTF.

J is TRBJ2-3 and V is TRBV20-1; 7 nucleotides agree with TRBD1. Germline V CDR1 and CDR2: DFQATT, SNEGSKA (reference sequence). J was trimmed by 10 bases and V by 6 bases; bases with no gene match: 7. The CDR3 sequence is 11 residues long. The CDR3 loop is CSALTGQSQYF. DNA for the CDR3: TGCAGTGCCCTCACGGGACAGTCGCAGTATTTT.

V gene TRBV5-1 combines with J gene TRBJ2-1, with TRBD2 matching over 10 bases. Trimming took 5 bases from V and 4 from J; bases not matched to a gene: 6. The CDR3 loop spans 15 amino acids. CDR1 is SGHRS, CDR2 YFSETQ, per germline. The CDR3 reads CASRPRTSGYNEQFF. The CDR3 DNA reads TGCGCCAGCAGACCTAGGACTAGCGGATACAATGAGCAGTTCTTC.

The chain has TRBV11-3 and TRBJ1-1; 10 nucleotides align to TRBD1. J gave up 5 bases and V 5 bases, and 11 bases lay outside the gene matches. In germline, CDR1 is SGHNT, CDR2 YENEEA. The CDR3 sequence is 16 residues long. The CDR3 is CASSRVRTGGGTEAFF. CDR3 DNA: TGTGCCAGCAGCCGGGTACGGACAGGGGGTGGTACTGAAGCTTTCTTT.

The J gene is TRBJ2-2, the V gene TRBV19; D uncertain. The CDR3 length is 14 residues. Germline loops: CDR1 LNHDA, CDR2 SQIVND (reference sequence). The V end was cut by 3 bases, the J end by 6 bases, with 11 bases between. The CDR3 reads CASSILGQPGELFF. The CDR3 DNA reads TGTGCCAGTAGTATTTTAGGCCAACCCGGGGAGCTGTTTTTT.

The V call is TRBV6-5, the J call TRBJ2-7; TRBD2 is a possible D gene (5 bases). The CDR3 spans 13 residues. Germline V CDR1 and CDR2: MNHEY, SVGAGI. Trimming took 5 bases from V and 11 from J, leaving 19 bases between them. The CDR3: CASSPPGYHRKYF. The CDR3 region has the DNA TGTGCCAGCAGTCCCCCGGGGTACCATAGGAAGTACTTC.

This clone was observed a handful of times. This chain uses TRBV5-1 with TRBJ2-7; D perhaps matches TRBD2 (5 bases). CDR1 and CDR2 from the germline V gene are SGHRS and YFSETQ. This CDR3 has 14 amino acids. The V end was cut by 5 bases, the J end by 1 base, with 13 bases between. CDR3 bases: TGCGCCAGCAGGCCACCCGAGGGTTCCTACGAGCAGTACTTC. Translating it yields CASRPPEGSYEQYF.

This clone appeared once. The chain employs TRBV6-1 and TRBJ2-3, with TRBD2 matching over 7 bases. This CDR3 has 17 residues. Germline trimming cut 4 bases from V and 2 bases from J; bases unmatched to any gene: 12. Germline V gives CDR1 MNHNS, CDR2 SASEGT. CDR3 sequence reads: CASSVNFRGGLTDTQYF. As DNA, the CDR3 is TGTGCCAGCAGTGTAAACTTCCGGGGAGGGCTCACAGATACGCAGTATTTT.

The rearrangement links TRBV7-3 to TRBJ2-1; no clear D. The germline CDR1 and CDR2 sequences are SGHTA and FQGTGA. V lost 5 bases to trimming and J lost 0 bases, with 8 bases between them. The CDR3 has 14 amino acids. In nucleotides, the CDR3 is TGTGCCAGCAGCCCCTCATTCTCCTACAATGAGCAGTTCTTC. It specifies CASSPSFSYNEQFF.

The chain is built from TRBV19 and TRBJ2-1, with no clear D. V gave up 2 bases and J gave up 5 bases, with 4 bases separating them. CDR1 is LNHDA and CDR2 is SQIVND in the germline V gene (reference sequence). CDR3 length: 12 residues. CDR3 in DNA: TGTGCCAGTAGTATAACAAACAATGAGCAGTTCTTC. Amino acid sequence: CASSITNNEQFF.